This T cell receptor (beta chain) derives from a study of regulatory T cells in long-lasting Graves disease. This clonotype was seen repeatedly, ten times or more. According to the study, TCR beta libraries were built with iRepertoire HTBI primers and CDR3-region Arm-PCR. Using its own MiXCR run on the multiplex PCR reads, TCRdb lists one record per CDR3 protein. The repertoire includes some 250,000 distinct CDR3 sequences, around 19% of them detected once, and around 15% sits in the top ten. Time point reported: newly diagnosed GD, antithyroid drugs for less than 3 months. Making the TCR library involved RNA that had been extracted from PBMCs. Enrollment of patients was through an endocrinology department in Xi'an, China. Collection of peripheral blood (about 8.1 milliliters) was done using EDTA tubes. This sample also belongs to another study, concerning T cells in Graves' hyperthyroidism and ophthalmopathy. That report notes: Exclusions: uncontrolled infection, other autoimmune disease, pregnancy, lactation.

The source is a woman aged 25 to 39 with Graves disease. This sample comprised peripheral blood mononuclear cells (PBMCs), obtained at new diagnosis, from a patient treated with antithyroid drugs.

The CDR3: CASSLSFGGPNYGYTF. In nucleotides, the CDR3 is TGTGCCAGCAGTTTAAGTTTTGGGGGACCTAACTATGGCTACACCTTC. This chain connects TRBV12-3 or TRBV12-4 to TRBJ1-2; maybe TRBD1 (5 bases). The CDR3 has 16 residues. V was trimmed by 2 bases and J by 0 bases, leaving 13 bases between them.